A selection of T cell receptor beta chains follows, all from one sample in a study of shared clonotypes between healthy human individuals. Assay used: immunoSEQ multiplex PCR; TCRdb lists only in-frame clones, some missing. In the table there are under 600,000 clones, 97% of which are singletons. The sequencing input was naive CD4+ T cells sorted from blood. The source of these receptors is a young woman in good health. Both conserved end residues are part of each CDR3. A D gene is named only where the DNA matches it firmly.

D gene | J gene | V gene | CDR3 length | CDR3 DNA | CDR3 protein
NA | TRBJ1-2 | TRBV28 | 12 | TGTGCCAGCAGCAGTACAGGGCATGGCTACACCTTC | CASSSTGHGYTF
NA | TRBJ2-3 | TRBV5-1 | 14 | TGCGCCAGCAGCCACCCGGGACATACAGATACGCAGTATTTT | CASSHPGHTDTQYF
NA | TRBJ1-2 | TRBV9 | 14 | TGTGCCAGCAGCGTAGGAGGGGGTGGCTATGGCTACACCTTC | CASSVGGGGYGYTF
TRBD1 | TRBJ2-2 | TRBV2 | 14 | TGTGCCAGTCGTTGGACAGGGAACACCGGGGAGCTGTTTTTT | CASRWTGNTGELFF
TRBD2 | TRBJ2-2 | TRBV6-1 | 14 | TGTGCCAGCAGTCCTGGGACTAGTCCCGGGGAGCTGTTTTTT | CASSPGTSPGELFF
NA | TRBJ1-2 | TRBV6-5 | 14 | TGTGCCAGCAGCCCGGACGGCAGGCACTATGGCTACACCTTC | CASSPDGRHYGYTF
TRBD1 | TRBJ2-1 | TRBV18 | 13 | TGTGCCAGCTCACCACAGGACAGGGAGGAGAAAATCTTC | CASSPQDREEKIF
TRBD2 | TRBJ2-7 | TRBV6-1 | 15 | TGTGCCAGCAGGCGACTAGCGGGAGGGCGGGACGAGCAGTACTTC | CASRRLAGGRDEQYF
NA | TRBJ2-1 | TRBV28 | 15 | TGTGCCAGCAGTCGTAGCGGAGTTACCTACAATGAGCAGTTCTTC | CASSRSGVTYNEQFF
NA | TRBJ2-7 | TRBV27 | 13 | TGTGCCAGCAGCATTAGCCCATTGGACGAGCAGTACTTC | CASSISPLDEQYF
NA | TRBJ2-3 | TRBV6-1 | 14 | TGTGCCAGCAGGAAACCCGGAGGTACAGATACGCAGTATTTT | CASRKPGGTDTQYF
NA | TRBJ2-1 | TRBV11-3 | 15 | TGTGCCAGCAGCTTAGAACCAGCCCCCTACAATGAGCAGTTCTTC | CASSLEPAPYNEQFF
NA | TRBJ2-3 | TRBV19 | 14 | TGTGCCAGTAGTCCAGGACAGTCCACAGATACGCAGTATTTT | CASSPGQSTDTQYF
NA | TRBJ1-5 | TRBV7-9 | 14 | TGTGCCAGCAGCTACGGTGAATTCCGTCAGCCCCAGCATTTT | CASSYGEFRQPQHF
TRBD1 | TRBJ2-1 | TRBV7-9 | 18 | TGTGCCAGCAGCTTAGCCAACCTCCGGGACAGGGTAGGGAATGAGCAGTTCTTC | CASSLANLRDRVGNEQFF
NA | TRBJ2-7 | TRBV6-1 | 15 | TGTGCCAGCTTCGTAGCCGGCGCGAGCTCCTACGAGCAGTACTTC | CASFVAGASSYEQYF
NA | TRBJ2-1 | TRBV7-2 | 13 | TGTGCCAGCAGCACTATAGCGGACAACAAGCAGTTCTTC | CASSTIADNKQFF
TRBD2 | TRBJ2-2 | TRBV29-1 | 15 | TGCAGCGTTTCTGCACGACTAGCGGGAACCGGGGAGCTGTTTTTT | CSVSARLAGTGELFF